The rows below give T cell receptor beta chains drawn from one sample of a study of cytomegalovirus exposure and HLA in healthy donors. Here immunoSEQ multiplex PCR was the method, and the copy in TCRdb shows in-frame clones only, minus some. The repertoire holds about 130,000 clones, with roughly four fifths as singletons. Sequencing was carried out using PBMCs. The receptors derive from a man aged 25-45 years in good health and CMV-seronegative. CDR3s include the opening cysteine and the closing phenylalanine or tryptophan. A clone size is listed for some rows: how often the clone was seen (once, few, many), or a class if it is expanded.

-,TRBJ2-6,TRBV5-8,CASSSMGQSFSGANVLTF
-,TRBJ2-3,TRBV9,CASSVISSADTQYF
-,TRBJ2-2,TRBV30,CACDPGLAVRELFF
-,TRBJ2-4,TRBV19,CASSIPGGQKNIQYF
-,TRBJ1-2,TRBV5-6,CASSLDGAPYGYTF
-,TRBJ2-7,TRBV5-8,CASSLNVGGSSYEQYF
-,TRBJ2-5,TRBV7-3,CASSPGPRVGSETQYF
-,TRBJ1-1,TRBV5-4,CASSQYAASNTEAFF
-,TRBJ2-6,TRBV11-3,CASSLSGNGANVLTF
-,TRBJ2-3,TRBV5-1,CASSLDPGVDTQYF
-,TRBJ2-7,TRBV2,CASSETLTGQSYEQYF
few,TRBJ2-5,TRBV5-1,CASRDLAEETQYF
-,TRBJ1-2,TRBV6-5,CASRGQGNYGYTF
-,TRBJ2-3,TRBV5-4,CASSLRLAGGPDTQYF
-,TRBJ2-3,TRBV7-9,CASSLAGLGGMADTQYF
-,TRBJ2-5,TRBV7-3,CASSPGLAEETQYF
-,TRBJ2-7,TRBV6-5,CASSYSIAGGNYEQYF
-,TRBJ1-5,TRBV28,CASRPAGGFQYQPQHF
-,TRBJ2-3,TRBV5-1,CASSFDSFGTDTQYF
-,TRBJ2-7,TRBV7-2,CASSLSLAGGYEQYF
-,TRBJ1-3,TRBV7-8,CASSLHPGGNTIYF
-,TRBJ2-3,TRBV5-6,CASSLQGTDTQYF
once,TRBJ2-1,TRBV7-9,CASSFSAEQFF
few,TRBJ2-1,TRBV14,CASSNYRGTNEQFF
few,TRBJ2-5,TRBV19,CASRLSGGLFETQYF
few,TRBJ1-1,TRBV28,CASSFSWGREAFF
many,TRBJ2-1,TRBV28,CASRAAVHRRSGGANEQFF
few,TRBJ2-1,TRBV2,CASLRQGFYNEQFF
-,TRBJ2-5,TRBV18,CASSPTSGNQETQYF
-,TRBJ2-7,TRBV5-1,CASSRTSDPYEQYF
-,TRBJ2-3,TRBV28,CATYTQYF
-,TRBJ1-1,TRBV28,CASSLTVGLEAFF
-,TRBJ2-5,TRBV13,CASSHQTNRDRVLETQYF
-,TRBJ2-5,TRBV7-6,CASTKIAGGQETQYF
once,TRBJ2-3,TRBV11-1,CASSFIQEYTDTQYF
-,TRBJ2-3,TRBV11-2,CASSLDRGHTDTQYF